The clone carrying this TCR beta chain occurred a few times. The antigen remains undetermined. Sequencing libraries for TCR beta were prepared with iRepertoire HTBI primers and Arm-PCR of CDR3 regions. TCRdb reprocessed the multiplex PCR reads with MiXCR, giving one entry per CDR3 protein. The sample has some 340,000 distinct CDR3 sequences, roughly 24% seen once. This CDR3 region has 14 residues. Germline CDR1 SGHVS, CDR2 FNYEAQ. Trimming left V 2 bases short and J 5 bases short, with 9 bases between. The data derive from a study of regulatory T cells in long-lasting Graves disease. Time point described: persistent/refractory GD, antithyroid drugs over 5 years with positive TRAb. With RNA extracted from PBMCs as input, the TCR library was made. Notes on the study in general: Persistent disease was associated with favored TRBV28 usage and with favored use of TRBJ1-2 and TRBJ2-5. Reduced TCR diversity was observed in persistent Graves' patients versus newly diagnosed patients.

The receptor's source is a woman in her forties with Graves disease. This chain connects TRBV7-6 to TRBJ2-2; weak D call: TRBD2 (6 bases). The specimen was peripheral blood mononuclear cells (PBMCs), collected when the disease was refractory, from a patient treated with antithyroid drugs. CDR3 loop: CASSLWRGTGELFF. The DNA of the CDR3 is TGTGCCAGCAGCTTATGGCGGGGAACCGGGGAGCTGTTTTTT. Together with reference TRBV7-6 and TRBJ2-2, the CDR3 gives the full variable domain: GAGVSQSPRYKVTKRGQDVALRCDPISGHVSLYWYRQALGQGPEFLTYFNYEAQQDKSGLPNDRFSAERPEGSISTLTIQRTEQRDSAMYRCASSLWRGTGELFFGEGSRLTVL.